This entry lists 31 T cell receptor beta chains sequenced from one sample in a study of T-cell reconstitution after alpha-beta-depleted transplantation in children (dated by TCRdb to the mid-2010s). The method behind the library was PCR. The run used an Illumina HiSeq 2500. To normalize quantification of the TCRbeta repertoire, the TCR libraries were built with molecular barcoding that relied on unique molecular identifiers. TCRdb redid the processing of the public reads, applying fastp at Q25 and MiXCR, and retained in-frame beta chains. Rows with a matching CDR3 protein are joined into one entry that keeps the most common DNA and genes. The sample records about 980,000 distinct CDR3 sequences, under 30% of which are singletons. The ten top clones hold 28% of the sample. In light of the paper, this sample's treatment or condition label describes: allogeneic hematopoietic cell transplantation with graft depleted of TCRalphabeta T cells and CD19 B cells.

Specimen: PBMCs, mostly from graft donor cells, collected 360 days after TCRalphabeta/CD19-depleted stem cell transplant. The receptor set was obtained from a boy younger than two who had a stem cell transplant for SCID, so the T cells may come from the graft donor.

In the case of this clonotype: The junction departs from germline at one end; a sequencing error may be responsible. V and J are TRBV5-6 and TRBJ2-7; D possibly corresponds to TRBD2 (5 bases). This CDR3 has 17 residues. The germline V gene encodes CDR1 SGHDT and CDR2 YYEEEE. The CDR3 DNA is TGTGCCAGCAGCTTGGCCGGACTCCCACCCCAGACCTACGTGCAGTACTTC. Translated, it gives CASSLAGLPPQTYVQYF.

This clonotype was observed many times. The V call is TRBV5-1, the J call TRBJ2-3, with 7 bases identical to TRBD1. The CDR3 has 14 residues. The germline V gene has CDR1 SGHRS and CDR2 YFSETQ. V was pared by 2 bases and J by 3 bases, with 3 bases of the junction left unmatched. The CDR3 region is CASSFRQGTDTQYF. CDR3 DNA: TGCGCCAGCAGCTTTCGACAGGGAACAGATACGCAGTATTTT.

This clonotype was counted between two and nine times. The chain joins TRBV20-1 to TRBJ2-7; maybe TRBD1 (5 bases). The germline gives CDR1 DFQATT, CDR2 SNEGSKA (reference sequence). The V and J ends lost 1 base and 0 bases respectively, with 10 bases between them. CDR3 size: 14 residues. CDR3 amino acids: CSARVGDPSYEQYF. As DNA, the CDR3 is TGCAGTGCTAGAGTAGGGGATCCCTCCTACGAGCAGTACTTC.

This clonotype has only a few counts. The chain joins TRBV20-1 to TRBJ2-7; D not resolved. Germline V gives CDR1 DFQATT, CDR2 SNEGSKA (reference sequence). V was clipped by 1 base and J by 2 bases, with 6 bases between them. CDR3 length: 12 amino acids. The CDR3 region is CSARAPPYEQYF. The CDR3 DNA is TGCAGTGCTAGAGCACCCCCCTACGAGCAGTACTTC.

This clonotype occurred a few times. The genes are TRBV7-9 and TRBJ1-5; TRBD1 matches 8 bases. Germline trimming cut 2 bases from V and 1 base from J; bases unmatched to any gene: 7. The CDR3 spans 17 residues. From germline, CDR1 is SEHNR and CDR2 FQNEAQ (reference sequence). The CDR3 loop is CASSLWTGRRSNQPQHF. CDR3 bases: TGTGCCAGCAGCTTATGGACAGGGAGGAGGAGCAATCAGCCCCAGCATTTT.

The chain couples TRBV28 to TRBJ2-1; maybe TRBD1 (6 bases). CDR3 length equals 16 residues. Trimming left V 6 bases short and J 5 bases short, with 20 bases between. Germline-derived CDR1 and CDR2 are MDHEN and SYDVKM. CDR3 bases: TGTGCCAGCAGCCAATTAGGGGGTGACAGAAACAATGAGCAGTTCTTC. It is translated as CASSQLGGDRNNEQFF.

V usage is TRBV6-2 or TRBV6-3 and J usage is TRBJ1-5; 9 nucleotides line up with TRBD1. The CDR3 contains 14 residues. With 6 bases clipped from V and 4 bases from J, the junction kept 4 bases outside the gene matches. Germline V gene sequence: CDR1 MNHEY, CDR2 SVGEGT. Here the CDR3 DNA reads TGTGCCAGCAGGGGGACAGGGACGAATCAGCCCCAGCATTTT. Residues: CASRGTGTNQPQHF.

A few counts support this clonotype. The chain links TRBV29-1 to TRBJ1-4; TRBD1 matches 10 bases. V dropped 6 bases and J dropped 5; count of bases not matched to a gene: 3. This CDR3 spans 13 amino acids. Germline CDR1 reads SQVTM; CDR2 reads ANQGSEA. In nucleotides, the CDR3 is TGCAGCGTGGGGACAGGGGACAATGAAAAACTGTTTTTT. Translated, it gives CSVGTGDNEKLFF.

The table lists this clonotype with a few counts. The genes are TRBV28 and TRBJ2-7; D gene ambiguous. This CDR3 is built from 12 residues. Germline loops: CDR1 MDHEN, CDR2 SYDVKM. V was cut by 4 bases and J by 10 bases, with 14 bases left in between. The CDR3 DNA follows: TGTGCCAGCAGTTCACCGGGCTTACGTCAGTACTTC. This translates into CASSSPGLRQYF.

V gene TRBV6-1 combines with J gene TRBJ1-1; D is possibly TRBD1 (6 bases). The germline CDR1 and CDR2 sequences are MNHNS and SASEGT. This CDR3 region has 17 residues. The V gene lost 6 bases and the J gene lost 0 bases, with 20 bases spanning the gap. The CDR3 DNA follows: TGTGCCAGCAGGATTACAGGGACCCGAATTTTGAACACTGAAGCTTTCTTT. This translates into CASRITGTRILNTEAFF.

In DNA form, the CDR3 reads TGTGCCACCAGTGATTTGGACAGGGACGAGCAGTACTTC. It yields the protein CATSDLDRDEQYF. V usage is TRBV24-1 and J usage is TRBJ2-7; 7 positions agree with TRBD1. The V gene's germline CDR1 is KGHDR and CDR2 SFDVKD. The CDR3 consists of 13 residues. V shed 0 bases, J shed 5 bases, and the junction held 0 bases outside the gene matches.

This clonotype was counted only a few times. The chain has TRBV2 and TRBJ2-6; D is possibly TRBD1 (6 bases). V was clipped by 4 bases and J by 2 bases, with 9 bases between them. The CDR3 totals 15 residues. The germline V gene encodes CDR1 SNHLY and CDR2 FYNNEI. The CDR3: CASSANRAGANVLTF. In nucleotides, the CDR3 is TGTGCCAGCAGTGCAAACAGGGCTGGGGCCAACGTCCTGACTTTC.

Only a few counts were recorded for this clonotype. This chain joins TRBV25-1 and TRBJ2-2; D is undetermined. V gave up 1 base and J gave up 3 bases, with 3 bases separating them. Per germline, CDR1 MGHDK and CDR2 SYGVNS. The CDR3 sequence is 13 residues long. As DNA, the CDR3 is TGTGCCAGCAGTGAATTGGACACCGGGGAGCTGTTTTTT. Protein product: CASSELDTGELFF.

The rearrangement joins TRBV12-3 or TRBV12-4 to TRBJ2-3; D unclear. Between the trimmed V and J ends, which lost 7 bases and 5 bases, there was a span of 7 bases. The CDR3 consists of 11 residues. This chain's CDR3 is CASTLQDTQYF. CDR3 bases: TGTGCCAGCACCCTACAAGATACGCAGTATTTT.

The chain has TRBV7-8 and TRBJ1-1; 8 nucleotides agree with TRBD1. The ends lost 1 base at V and 3 bases at J; junction bases unmatched: 4. Germline V lookup: CDR1 SGHVS, CDR2 FQNEAQ. The CDR3 contains 15 residues. CDR3 residues: CASSLGQGMYTEAFF. CDR3 in DNA: TGTGCCAGCAGCTTAGGACAGGGGATGTACACTGAAGCTTTCTTT.

This clonotype was seen a handful of times. The V call is TRBV12-3 or TRBV12-4, the J call TRBJ1-5; no definite D call. Trimming pared 4 bases from V and 6 bases from J, leaving 7 bases between. The length of the CDR3 is 12 residues. CDR3 residues: CASSSAVQPQHF. The CDR3 bases are TGTGCCAGCAGTTCCGCTGTTCAGCCCCAGCATTTT.

The chain links TRBV5-1 to TRBJ2-2; TRBD1 agrees at 10 bases. V shed 6 bases and J 7 bases; nucleotides not matched to a gene: 15. Germline values: CDR1 SGHRS, CDR2 YFSETQ. The CDR3 spans 17 residues. CDR3 amino acids: CASNLPPTGGLVGELFF. CDR3 bases: TGCGCCAGCAACCTACCCCCGACAGGGGGCTTGGTCGGGGAGCTGTTTTTT.

This clonotype has only a few counts. The J gene is TRBJ2-1, the V gene TRBV6-1; 8 bases are a match to TRBD2. Germline loops: CDR1 MNHNS, CDR2 SASEGT. The CDR3 loop spans 16 amino acids. The V and J ends lost 7 bases and 7 bases, in that order; junction bases with no gene match: 15. CDR3 protein: CASTPYSGGGWNEQFF. CDR3 sequence (DNA): TGTGCCAGCACCCCTTATAGTGGCGGGGGGTGGAATGAGCAGTTCTTC.

This clonotype occurred many times. V usage is TRBV20-1 and J usage is TRBJ2-7, with 7 bases matching TRBD2. The V gene's germline CDR1 is DFQATT and CDR2 SNEGSKA (reference sequence). The CDR3 covers 15 residues. With V trimmed by 3 bases and J by 0 bases, 8 bases remained unmatched. The CDR3 is CSARASGPSSYEQYF. DNA for the CDR3: TGCAGTGCTAGGGCTAGCGGCCCTAGCTCCTACGAGCAGTACTTC.

The chain uses TRBV7-2 and TRBJ2-2; 9 bases line up with TRBD2. J gave up 6 bases and V 2 bases, and 7 bases lay outside the gene matches. CDR3 length: 16 residues. The germline V gene encodes CDR1 SGHTA and CDR2 FQGNSA. CDR3 loop: CASSLTGLARSGELFF. CDR3 coding DNA: TGTGCCAGCAGCTTAACGGGACTAGCTCGGTCCGGGGAGCTGTTTTTT.

The chain combines TRBV10-3 with TRBJ2-6, with D perhaps assigned TRBD1 or TRBD2 (5 bases each). Looked up from germline, CDR1 is ENHRY and CDR2 is SYGVKD. The CDR3 sequence is 17 residues long. V was trimmed by 4 bases and J by 2 bases, leaving 15 bases between them. CDR3 in amino acids: CAISGYLRDPGANVLTF. CDR3 nucleotides: TGTGCCATCAGTGGGTACCTCAGGGACCCTGGGGCCAACGTCCTGACTTTC.

In this sample, this clonotype turned up a few times. The chain has TRBV5-1 and TRBJ2-7, with 10 bases identical to TRBD1. With V trimmed by 4 bases and J by 2 bases, 6 bases remained unmatched. The length of the CDR3 is 15 residues. From germline, CDR1 is SGHRS and CDR2 YFSETQ. The CDR3: CASSKGQGTPYEQYF. The CDR3 DNA is TGCGCCAGCAGCAAGGGACAGGGGACCCCCTACGAGCAGTACTTC.

The chain has TRBV6-5 and TRBJ2-3, with 8 bases aligning to TRBD2. J lost 0 bases, V lost 2 bases, and 7 bases had no gene match. Germline V gene data show CDR1 as MNHEY and CDR2 as SVGAGI. The CDR3 spans 17 residues. The CDR3, as DNA: TGTGCCAGCAGTTACGCTATGCGCGGGGGGAGCACAGATACGCAGTATTTT. Residues: CASSYAMRGGSTDTQYF.

This clonotype was recorded a few times. V is TRBV7-6 and J is TRBJ2-3; the D is unclear. This CDR3 is built from 16 residues. Trimming pared 5 bases from V and 0 bases from J, leaving 15 bases between. Germline CDR1 SGHVS, CDR2 FNYEAQ. CDR3 sequence (DNA): TGTGCCAGCAGCCCCCTCCCTGGGTTCAGCACAGATACGCAGTATTTT. Protein: CASSPLPGFSTDTQYF. Filled out from reference TRBV7-6 and TRBJ2-3, the complete variable domain reads GAGVSQSPRYKVTKRGQDVALRCDPISGHVSLYWYRQALGQGPEFLTYFNYEAQQDKSGLPNDRFSAERPEGSISTLTIQRTEQRDSAMYRCASSPLPGFSTDTQYFGPGTRLTVL.

This clonotype came up a few times. The chain is built from TRBV4-1 and TRBJ1-2, with TRBD1 matching 9 bases. The CDR3 is 15 amino acids. Germline V gene lookup returns CDR1 MGHRA and CDR2 YSYEKL. The V and J ends lost 0 bases and 4 bases, in that order; junction bases with no gene match: 3. The CDR3 bases are TGCGCCAGCAGCCAAGATAGGGACAGGGTCTATGGCTACACCTTC. Protein product: CASSQDRDRVYGYTF.

The rearrangement joins TRBV5-1 to TRBJ2-3, with D perhaps TRBD2 (5 bases). Trimming removed 4 bases from V and 2 bases from J, with 14 bases in between. The CDR3 extends over 15 amino acids. The germline V gene encodes CDR1 SGHRS and CDR2 YFSETQ. In DNA form, the CDR3 reads TGCGCCAGCAGCCCCGAAAGAGACTACACAGATACGCAGTATTTT. This sequence encodes CASSPERDYTDTQYF.

This chain joins TRBV5-1 and TRBJ2-1, with D unclear. Germline CDR1 and CDR2: SGHRS and YFSETQ. The length of the CDR3 is 14 residues. V lost 3 bases, J lost 10 bases, and 17 bases lay in between. The DNA for the CDR3 is TGCGCCAGCAGCTCCCGTATGCCCACCAAGGAGCAGTTCTTC. Protein product: CASSSRMPTKEQFF.

This clonotype was observed a handful of times. The chain employs TRBV3-1 and TRBJ2-7; 11 bases align to TRBD2. Trimming removed 4 bases from V and 0 bases from J; junction bases left unmatched: 5. Germline V CDR1 and CDR2: LGHDT, YNNKEL (reference sequence). The CDR3 loop spans 16 amino acids. The CDR3 DNA reads as TGTGCCAGCAGCCCCAGACTAGCGGGGCCCTCCTACGAGCAGTACTTC. Amino acids: CASSPRLAGPSYEQYF.

The V and J genes are TRBV11-2 and TRBJ2-4; D is perhaps TRBD1 (6 bases). Germline CDR1 SGHAT, CDR2 FQNNGV. V was pared by 5 bases and J by 3 bases, with 14 bases between. CDR3 length equals 15 residues. The CDR3 spells CASSQGYGGKNIQYF. For the CDR3, the DNA is TGTGCCAGCAGCCAGGGGTATGGGGGCAAAAACATTCAGTACTTC.

This clonotype was seen a single time. This chain links TRBV5-5 with TRBJ1-1; D unclear. The V and J ends lost 3 bases and 1 base respectively, with 10 bases between them. The CDR3 is made up of 14 amino acids. Germline-derived CDR1 and CDR2 are SGHKS and YYEKEE (reference sequence). The CDR3 nucleotides are TGTGCCAGCAGCTCGATACTCTGGAACACTGAAGCTTTCTTT. Translated, it gives CASSSILWNTEAFF.

V usage is TRBV12-3 or TRBV12-4 and J usage is TRBJ2-5, with TRBD1 matching 8 bases. The V segment lost 5 bases and the J segment 5 bases; nucleotides outside the gene matches: 10. This CDR3 is built from 15 residues. The CDR3: CASSQWTGRRETQYF. In DNA, the CDR3 is TGTGCCAGCAGTCAGTGGACAGGGCGTCGGGAGACCCAGTACTTC.